These T cell receptor beta chains were read from a single sample in a study of cytomegalovirus exposure and HLA in healthy donors. Data came from immunoSEQ multiplex PCR; TCRdb stores just in-frame clones and leaves some out. The sample contains some 150,000 clones, roughly nine tenths of which appear only once. Material for sequencing was PBMCs. The source is a man aged 18 to 30 in good health and CMV-seronegative. CDR3s include the opening cysteine and the closing phenylalanine or tryptophan. The order of the fields is clone size, D gene, J gene, V gene, CDR3 DNA, CDR3 protein. A D gene is named only where the DNA matches it firmly. Clone size appears in some rows only: once, few, many, or a class for an expanded clone.

>NA|TRBD2|TRBJ2-1|TRBV6-5
TGTGCCAGCAGTTTGCCGGGAGGGCCGAGTGAGCAGTTCTTC
CASSLPGGPSEQFF
>NA|NA|TRBJ2-3|TRBV6-4
TGTGCCAGCAGTGACTCACAGGGTGGAGATACGCAGTATTTT
CASSDSQGGDTQYF
>NA|TRBD1|TRBJ1-3|TRBV5-4
TGTGCCAGCAGCTCAGGACAGGGGCGCTCTGGAAACACCATATATTTT
CASSSGQGRSGNTIYF
>NA|NA|TRBJ1-4|TRBV27
TGTGCCAGCAGTTTAACGCAGGGGATGAATGAAAAACTGTTTTTT
CASSLTQGMNEKLFF
>NA|NA|TRBJ1-4|TRBV10-3
TGTGCCATCGGAGAGGGCCCTAATGAAAAACTGTTTTTT
CAIGEGPNEKLFF
>NA|NA|TRBJ1-3|TRBV9
TGTGCCAGCAGCGTTGGGGGCGGCAGCTCTGGAAACACCATATATTTT
CASSVGGGSSGNTIYF
>NA|NA|TRBJ2-3|TRBV28
TGTGCCAGCAGTTCCGGACACCCCGGTCTTTTCACAGATACGCAGTATTTT
CASSSGHPGLFTDTQYF
>NA|TRBD1|TRBJ2-3|TRBV18
TGTGCCAGCTCACAGCAGACAGGGACAGATACGCAGTATTTT
CASSQQTGTDTQYF
>once|NA|TRBJ1-2|TRBV7-9
TGTGCCAGCACCAGACCTGGACAGATTCGCAACTATGGCTACACCTTC
CASTRPGQIRNYGYTF
>NA|TRBD2|TRBJ2-7|TRBV7-6
TGTGCCAGCAGCTTGGGACCCGGGACTAGCTCCTACGAGCAGTACTTC
CASSLGPGTSSYEQYF
>once|NA|TRBJ1-2|TRBV30
TGTGCCTTGGTGGGTAAGGGGGATGGCTACACCTTC
CALVGKGDGYTF
>NA|TRBD1|TRBJ2-5|TRBV27
TGTGCCAGCAGTCAAAACAGGGGCTTGGGGGAGACCCAGTACTTC
CASSQNRGLGETQYF
>NA|NA|TRBJ1-1|TRBV5-4
TGTGCCAGCAGCTCAGGACAGAACACTGAAGCTTTCTTT
CASSSGQNTEAFF
>NA|TRBD1|TRBJ1-1|TRBV15
TGTGCCACCAGCAGAGGGGGACAGGGGAGCACTGAAGCTTTCTTT
CATSRGGQGSTEAFF
>NA|NA|TRBJ1-1|TRBV5-1
TGCGCCAGCAGCACGGGACGTTTCGCGGGGGGTGACACTGAAGCTTTCTTT
CASSTGRFAGGDTEAFF
>few|TRBD1|TRBJ1-2|TRBV7-8
TGTGCCAGCAGCTCACATAGGGGGCCGGGTTATGGCTACACCTTC
CASSSHRGPGYGYTF
>NA|NA|TRBJ2-7|TRBV5-1
TGCGCCAGCAGCACCGGAGGGTACGAGCAGTACTTC
CASSTGGYEQYF
>NA|NA|TRBJ2-2|TRBV19
TGTGCCAGTAGGCCTACCACCGGGGAGCTGTTTTTT
CASRPTTGELFF
>NA|NA|TRBJ2-7|TRBV6-5
TGTGCCAGCAGTTACGCCTGGCAGGGGTCCTACGAGCAGTACTTC
CASSYAWQGSYEQYF
>NA|NA|TRBJ1-4|TRBV18
TGTGCCAGCCACCGGGGGGTCGGTGGTGAAAAACTGTTTTTT
CASHRGVGGEKLFF
>NA|TRBD2|TRBJ2-1|TRBV11-3
TGTGCCAGCAGCTTCCCTAGCGGGGCCAATGAGCAGTTCTTC
CASSFPSGANEQFF
>NA|NA|TRBJ2-5|TRBV25-1
TGTGCCAGCAGTGAATGGGGGCTTGGGACCCAGTACTTC
CASSEWGLGTQYF
>NA|TRBD2|TRBJ2-1|TRBV4-3
TGCGCCAGCAGCCAAGAAGGGGCTAGCGGGAGCGGCAATGAGCAGTTCTTC
CASSQEGASGSGNEQFF
>NA|TRBD1|TRBJ2-2|TRBV7-9
TGTGCCAGCAGCTTAGACAGGGGGCCCGGGGAGCTGTTTTTT
CASSLDRGPGELFF
>NA|TRBD2|TRBJ2-1|TRBV6-4
TGTGCCAGCAGTGAGACGGGAGGGCCCAAGCAGTTCTTC
CASSETGGPKQFF
>NA|NA|TRBJ1-1|TRBV6-5
TGTGCCAGCAGTTCACAGGGTTGGAACACTGAAGCTTTCTTT
CASSSQGWNTEAFF
>NA|NA|TRBJ2-7|TRBV6-5
TGTGCCAGCAGTTACACGCAGGCCGACTCCTACGAGCAGTACTTC
CASSYTQADSYEQYF
>NA|TRBD1|TRBJ1-4|TRBV18
TGTGCCAGCTCACCATCGACAGGGAATGAAAAACTGTTTTTT
CASSPSTGNEKLFF
>NA|TRBD1|TRBJ2-7|TRBV6-6
TGTGCCAGCAGTTACGACAGGGAGATGGGCTACGAGCAGTACTTC
CASSYDREMGYEQYF
>NA|TRBD1|TRBJ1-6|TRBV5-5
TGTGCCAGCAGCCCCACTGAGACAGGGAAGGGCTCACCCCTCCACTTT
CASSPTETGKGSPLHF
>once|TRBD1|TRBJ1-6|TRBV28
TGTGCCAGCAGTTCCCGGGACAGGGGGTTCGGCCTTACCCACTCACCCCTCCACTTT
CASSSRDRGFGLTHSPLHF
>NA|NA|TRBJ1-2|TRBV19
TGTGCCAGTAGTATAGACAGCTATGGCTACACCTTC
CASSIDSYGYTF
>NA|TRBD2|TRBJ2-1|TRBV5-6
TGTGCCAGCAGCGGAGCGGGGGGGATCTACAATGAGCAGTTCTTC
CASSGAGGIYNEQFF
>NA|TRBD2|TRBJ2-2|TRBV7-9
TGTGCCAGCAGCAGGACTAGTAACCAGCTCGGGGAGCTGTTTTTT
CASSRTSNQLGELFF
>NA|NA|TRBJ1-1|TRBV5-1
TGCGCCAGCGGCAGGGTTAACACTGAAGCTTTCTTT
CASGRVNTEAFF
>NA|NA|TRBJ2-5|TRBV27
TGTGCCAGCAGTCCAGGGTCTTGGGAGACCCAGTACTTC
CASSPGSWETQYF
>NA|NA|TRBJ1-1|TRBV19
TGTGCCAGTAGGATTGGCGGAATGAACACTGAAGCTTTCTTT
CASRIGGMNTEAFF
>NA|TRBD1|TRBJ1-4|TRBV27
TGTGCCAGCAGTTTTGGACAGGGGATTGAAAAACTGTTTTTT
CASSFGQGIEKLFF
>NA|NA|TRBJ1-2|TRBV28
TGTGCCAGCAGTTTATGGGGGGGAGAGTATGGCTACACCTTC
CASSLWGGEYGYTF
>NA|NA|TRBJ2-6|TRBV4-2
TGTGCCAGCAGCCAACCAGCGGGCGCCTCTGGGGCCAACGTCCTGACTTTC
CASSQPAGASGANVLTF
>once|NA|TRBJ2-1|TRBV6-6
TGTGCCAGCAGTTACCGGGAGTACAATGAGCAGTTCTTC
CASSYREYNEQFF
>NA|NA|TRBJ2-5|TRBV7-3
TGTGCCAGCAGCTTAAATGGGAGGGAGACCCAGTACTTC
CASSLNGRETQYF
>NA|NA|TRBJ2-7|TRBV15
TGTGCCACCAGCCCGCAGAGGGGGGGCACCTACGAGCAGTACTTC
CATSPQRGGTYEQYF
>NA|NA|TRBJ1-5|TRBV27
TGTGCCAGCAGCTTCCAGGGCCCCAATCAGCCCCAGCATTTT
CASSFQGPNQPQHF
>NA|TRBD1|TRBJ1-6|TRBV18
TGTGCCAGCTCACCGGCGATCTCAGGACAGGTAAATAATTCACCCCTCCACTTT
CASSPAISGQVNNSPLHF
>NA|NA|TRBJ2-2|TRBV19
TGTGCCAGTAAGAAACAGGGCTTGTACACCGGGGAGCTGTTTTTT
CASKKQGLYTGELFF
>NA|TRBD2|TRBJ2-3|TRBV4-1
TGCGCCAGCAGCCTAATAGCGGGGGGCACAGATACGCAGTATTTT
CASSLIAGGTDTQYF
>NA|NA|TRBJ1-5|TRBV2
TGTGCCAGCAGTGTAATAGTTCATCAGCCCCAGCATTTT
CASSVIVHQPQHF
>NA|NA|TRBJ1-2|TRBV7-8
TGTGCCAGCAGCCCTTACAGGATCCCTAACTATGGCTACACCTTC
CASSPYRIPNYGYTF
>NA|TRBD1|TRBJ2-3|TRBV7-9
TGTGCCAGCAGCTCCCGGGACAGGGGCACAGATACGCAGTATTTT
CASSSRDRGTDTQYF
>NA|TRBD1|TRBJ1-2|TRBV9
TGTGCCAGCAGCGTAGGGACAGGGGCCTATGGCTACACCTTC
CASSVGTGAYGYTF
>NA|TRBD2|TRBJ2-1|TRBV7-8
TGTGCCAGCAGCCATCAACCTCTAGCGGGGGGTTTGGGTGAGCAGTTCTTC
CASSHQPLAGGLGEQFF
>NA|TRBD1|TRBJ2-2|TRBV25-1
TGTGCCAGCAGTGCGACGGGACAGCCGAACACCGGGGAGCTGTTTTTT
CASSATGQPNTGELFF
>once|NA|TRBJ2-3|TRBV7-9
TGTGCCAGCAGCTGGACAGCCGAGTACACAGATACGCAGTATTTT
CASSWTAEYTDTQYF
>NA|TRBD2|TRBJ2-2|TRBV6-5
TGTGCCAGCAGCCCAAGTCGGGAGGGGCCCGGGGAGCTGTTTTTT
CASSPSREGPGELFF